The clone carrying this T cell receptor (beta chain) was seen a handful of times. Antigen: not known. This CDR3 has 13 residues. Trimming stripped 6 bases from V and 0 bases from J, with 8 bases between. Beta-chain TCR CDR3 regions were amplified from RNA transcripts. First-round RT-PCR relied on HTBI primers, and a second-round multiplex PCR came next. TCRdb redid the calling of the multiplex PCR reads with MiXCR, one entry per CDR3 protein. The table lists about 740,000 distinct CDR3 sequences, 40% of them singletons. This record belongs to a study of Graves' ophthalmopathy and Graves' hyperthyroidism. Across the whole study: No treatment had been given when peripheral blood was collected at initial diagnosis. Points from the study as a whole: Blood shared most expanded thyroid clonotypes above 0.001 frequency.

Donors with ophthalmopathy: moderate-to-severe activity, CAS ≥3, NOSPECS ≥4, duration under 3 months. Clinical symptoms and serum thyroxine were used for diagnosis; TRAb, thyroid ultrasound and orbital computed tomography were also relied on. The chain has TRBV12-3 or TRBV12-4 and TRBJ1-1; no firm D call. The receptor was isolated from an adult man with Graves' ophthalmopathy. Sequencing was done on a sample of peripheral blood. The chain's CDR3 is CASRGWLNTEAFF. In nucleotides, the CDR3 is TGTGCCAGCAGGGGGTGGTTGAACACTGAAGCTTTCTTT.